A single sample gave rise to the 18 T cell receptor beta chains below, sequenced in a study of blood T cells in healthy people across ages (dated by TCRdb to the mid-2010s). Library generation was performed with 5' RACE. Sequencer: Illumina HiSeq 2500. The second PCR ran for about 6 to 12 cycles and used a J-beta primer mix along with a sample-barcoded 5' primer. TCRdb handled the public reads itself, with Q25 trimming in fastp and clone calling in MiXCR, and kept productive beta chains. Every distinct CDR3 protein forms one entry, paired with its most common genes and DNA. Recorded for this sample are 950,000 to 1,200,000 distinct CDR3 sequences; more than 30% of them occurred a single time. The ten largest clones capture under 15% of the sample. The sequenced material came from blood. The receptors stem from a man younger than 30 in good health.

The chain links TRBV20-1 to TRBJ2-3; 14 bases fit TRBD2. This CDR3 is built from 17 residues. V lost 5 bases to trimming and J lost 2 bases; unmatched junction nucleotides: 9. Per germline, CDR1 DFQATT and CDR2 SNEGSKA (reference sequence). CDR3 nucleotide sequence: TGCAGTGCTTTCGGACTAGCGGGGGGCCCAATCACAGATACGCAGTATTTT. Its translation: CSAFGLAGGPITDTQYF.

With respect to this clonotype: The junction departs from the called germline gene at one end, perhaps through a read error. The V gene is TRBV7-2, the J gene TRBJ1-1; D unclear. Germline-derived CDR1 and CDR2 are SGHTA and FQGNSA. The CDR3 covers 14 residues. The CDR3 is CASGLARTYTEAFF. The CDR3 DNA reads TGTGCCAGCGGCTTAGCCAGGACCTACACTGAAGCTTTCTTT. The full variable domain, in which reference TRBV7-2 and TRBJ1-1 provide the parts outside the CDR3, is GAGVSQSPSNKVTEKGKDVELRCDPISGHTALYWYRQSLGQGLEFLIYFQGNSAPDKSGLPSDRFSAERTGGSVSTLTIQRTQQEDSAVYLCASGLARTYTEAFFGQGTRLTVV.

This chain links TRBV10-3 with TRBJ1-4; D not resolved. Trimming pared 6 bases from V and 6 bases from J, leaving 11 bases between. The length of the CDR3 is 13 residues. In germline, CDR1 is ENHRY, CDR2 SYGVKD. The CDR3 spells CAISPGPDEKLFF. For the CDR3, the DNA is TGTGCCATCAGCCCGGGCCCGGATGAAAAACTGTTTTTT.

The chain has TRBV2 and TRBJ2-1; TRBD2 aligns across 7 bases. Germline V gives CDR1 SNHLY, CDR2 FYNNEI. The V gene end was trimmed by 8 bases and the J gene end by 1 base; junction bases not matched to a gene: 8. The CDR3 is made up of 15 amino acids. The CDR3 DNA reads TGTGCCAGCTTCCCGACTAGCTCTTCCTACAATGAGCAGTTCTTC. It codes for CASFPTSSSYNEQFF.

The chain carries TRBV20-1 and TRBJ2-1, with 7 bases aligning to TRBD1. CDR1 is DFQATT and CDR2 is SNEGSKA in the germline V gene (reference sequence). Unmatched junction bases numbered 13, after V lost 3 bases and J lost 8 bases. The CDR3 runs 15 residues. The CDR3 nucleotides are TGCAGTGCTAGGAATGTTCGACAGGGTGGTGATGAGCAGTTCTTC. Protein sequence: CSARNVRQGGDEQFF.

This clonotype was observed a few times. The V and J genes are TRBV29-1 and TRBJ1-1; D is possibly TRBD1 (5 bases). CDR3 length: 11 residues. The germline V and J ends were trimmed by 4 bases and 6 bases, with 9 bases remaining between them. Germline CDR1 SQVTM, CDR2 ANQGSEA. In DNA, the CDR3 is TGCAGCGTTGCGATGGGGGCTGAAGCTTTCTTT. Amino acid sequence: CSVAMGAEAFF.

The rearrangement links TRBV3-1 to TRBJ1-2; unclear D gene. V gave up 0 bases and J gave up 10 bases, with 12 bases separating them. The CDR3 runs 13 residues. Germline CDR1 reads LGHDT; CDR2 reads YNNKEL (reference sequence). The CDR3 sequence is CASSQDPGGDYTF. The CDR3 DNA follows: TGTGCCAGCAGCCAAGATCCAGGCGGGGACTACACCTTC. Filled out from reference TRBV3-1 and TRBJ1-2, the complete variable domain reads DTAVSQTPKYLVTQMGNDKSIKCEQNLGHDTMYWYKQDSKKFLKIMFSYNNKELIINETVPNRFSPKSPDKAHLNLHINSLELGDSAVYFCASSQDPGGDYTFGSGTRLTVV.

The V call is TRBV9, the J call TRBJ2-1, with 7 positions matching TRBD2. CDR3 length equals 15 residues. Germline CDR1 and CDR2: SGDLS and YYNGEE. V shed 1 base and J 2 bases; nucleotides not matched to a gene: 3. CDR3 bases: TGTGCCAGCAGCGTAATGGGGGGGACCTACAATGAGCAGTTCTTC. Its protein is CASSVMGGTYNEQFF. The whole variable domain, remainder taken from reference TRBV9 and TRBJ2-1, is DSGVTQTPKHLITATGQRVTLRCSPRSGDLSVYWYQQSLDQGLQFLIQYYNGEERAKGNILERFSAQQFPDLHSELNLSSLELGDSALYFCASSVMGGTYNEQFFGPGTRLTVL.

The chain employs TRBV2 and TRBJ2-1, with no clear D. Matching the DNA end better, TRBJ2-7 makes the J call doubtful. Germline lookup yields CDR1 SNHLY and CDR2 FYNNEI. CDR3 size: 14 residues. CDR3 coding DNA: TGTGCCAGCAGTGTTGGAAGCTCCTACAATGAGCAGTACTTC. Its protein product is CASSVGSSYNEQYF.

This clonotype was counted a few times. J is TRBJ1-4 and V is TRBV20-1; 9 bases match TRBD1. Germline loops: CDR1 DFQATT, CDR2 SNEGSKA (reference sequence). The V segment lost 3 bases and the J segment 5 bases; nucleotides outside the gene matches: 1. This CDR3 comprises 13 residues. This CDR3 is CSARTGGNEKLFF. The CDR3 bases are TGCAGTGCTAGGACAGGGGGAAATGAAAAACTGTTTTTT.

Concerning this clonotype itself: The junction shows a germline mismatch at one end, possibly a read error. The CDR3 here is CASSVAGTTDEQYF. The CDR3 DNA follows: TGTGCCAGCAGCGTAGCAGGGACGACCGACGAGCAGTACTTC. This sequence joins TRBV7-2 and TRBJ2-1; either TRBD1 or TRBD2 may fit D (5 bases each). The DNA matches TRBJ2-7 better at its end, which makes the J call doubtful. This CDR3 region has 14 residues. Germline loops: CDR1 SGHTA, CDR2 FQGNSA.

In its sample, this clonotype was seen a few times. The chain joins TRBV5-5 to TRBJ2-1; possible D gene TRBD1, 5 bases. Trimming stripped 3 bases from V and 4 bases from J, with 17 bases between. This CDR3 is built from 16 residues. Germline V gene lookup returns CDR1 SGHKS and CDR2 YYEKEE (reference sequence). This CDR3 is CASSSHLTVQYNEQFF. CDR3 coding DNA: TGTGCCAGCAGCTCCCACCTGACAGTGCAATACAATGAGCAGTTCTTC.

V usage is TRBV9 and J usage is TRBJ2-2, with D possibly being TRBD1 (6 bases). Per the germline V gene, CDR1 is SGDLS and CDR2 is YYNGEE. CDR3 length: 17 amino acids. V lost 4 bases and J 0 bases, leaving 16 bases between the germline ends. The CDR3: CASSPVPYRANTGELFF. As DNA, the CDR3 is TGTGCCAGCAGCCCCGTACCGTACAGGGCGAACACCGGGGAGCTGTTTTTT.

This clonotype turned up a few times. This rearrangement joins TRBV2 to TRBJ2-3; TRBD1 or TRBD2 may be the D gene (5 bases each). The V end was cut by 6 bases, the J end by 7 bases, with 11 bases between. The CDR3 is 12 residues long. Germline V CDR1 and CDR2: SNHLY, FYNNEI. The CDR3 DNA is TGTGCCAGCAGCAACCGGGGCAATACGCAGTATTTT. Amino acids: CASSNRGNTQYF. The full variable domain, completed using reference TRBV2 and TRBJ2-3, is EPEVTQTPSHQVTQMGQEVILRCVPISNHLYFYWYRQILGQKVEFLVSFYNNEISEKSEIFDDQFSVERPDGSNFTLKIRSTKLEDSAMYFCASSNRGNTQYFGPGTRLTVL.

This clonotype was found a few times. One junction end disagrees with the germline gene, perhaps due to a read error. This rearrangement joins TRBV27 to TRBJ1-2; 8 bases align to TRBD1. The germline gives CDR1 MNHEY, CDR2 SMNVEV (reference sequence). The CDR3 loop spans 17 amino acids. In DNA form, the CDR3 reads TGTGCCGGCAGTCCGCTCTTTGACAGGGGCCTTAACTATGGCTACACCTTC. It is translated as CAGSPLFDRGLNYGYTF.

This clonotype was recorded a few times. The rearrangement links TRBV13 to TRBJ2-1; possibly TRBD1 or TRBD2 for D (6 bases each). There are 15 residues in the CDR3. The V gene's germline CDR1 is PRHDT and CDR2 FYEKMQ (reference sequence). The V end lost 5 bases, the J end lost 3 bases, and 14 bases lay between the germline ends. The CDR3 DNA is TGTGCCAGCAGCCCCTCGGGGGCTGGCTACAATGAGCAGTTCTTC. It yields the protein CASSPSGAGYNEQFF.

About this clonotype: An end of the junction does not agree with germline; a read error may underlie this. V usage is TRBV12-3 or TRBV12-4 and J usage is TRBJ2-3; the D gene is possibly TRBD1 (5 bases). The CDR3 spans 14 residues. CDR3 bases: TGTGCCAGCAGTTTAAGGGGTGGCGCAGATGCGCAGTATTTT. Protein: CASSLRGGADAQYF.

The DNA of the CDR3 is TGCAGTGCTAGAGACAGGGGGCGCTTTTTCTTT. As protein: CSARDRGRFFF. The V call is TRBV20-1, the J call TRBJ1-1; TRBD1 matches at 8 bases. CDR3 size: 11 residues. V shed 0 bases and J 13 bases; nucleotides not matched to a gene: 4. Germline V gives CDR1 DFQATT, CDR2 SNEGSKA (reference sequence).